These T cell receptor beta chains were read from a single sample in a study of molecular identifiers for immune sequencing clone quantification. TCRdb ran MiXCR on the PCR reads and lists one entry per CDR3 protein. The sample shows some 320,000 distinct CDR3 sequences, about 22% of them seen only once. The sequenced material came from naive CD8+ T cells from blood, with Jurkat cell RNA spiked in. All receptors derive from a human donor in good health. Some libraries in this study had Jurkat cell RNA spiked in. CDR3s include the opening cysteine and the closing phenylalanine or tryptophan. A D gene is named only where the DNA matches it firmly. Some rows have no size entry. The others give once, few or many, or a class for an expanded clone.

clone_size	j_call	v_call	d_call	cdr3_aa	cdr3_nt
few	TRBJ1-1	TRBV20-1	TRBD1	CSARDDIQGGKATEAFF	TGCAGTGCTAGAGATGACATTCAGGGGGGCAAGGCGACTGAAGCTTTCTTT
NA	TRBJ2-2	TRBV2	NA	CASSVYRPNAGELFF	TGTGCCAGCAGTGTGTACAGGCCAAACGCCGGGGAGCTGTTTTTT
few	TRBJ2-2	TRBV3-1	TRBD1	CASSVGQGVSRRELFF	TGTGCCAGCAGCGTGGGACAGGGAGTCTCCCGGCGGGAGCTGTTTTTT
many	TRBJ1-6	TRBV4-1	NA	CASSQEGNQGDSPLHF	TGCGCCAGCAGCCAAGAGGGGAATCAGGGTGATTCACCCCTCCACTTT
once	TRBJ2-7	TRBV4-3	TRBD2	CASSQDGPGTNYEQYF	TGCGCCAGCAGCCAAGATGGCCCGGGGACTAACTACGAGCAGTACTTC
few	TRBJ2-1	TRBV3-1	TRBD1	CASSPSRGIYNEQFF	TGTGCCAGCAGCCCCAGCAGGGGGATTTACAATGAGCAGTTCTTC
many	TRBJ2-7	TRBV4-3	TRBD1	CASSQEEGQGSYEQYF	TGCGCCAGCAGCCAAGAAGAGGGACAGGGAAGCTACGAGCAGTACTTC
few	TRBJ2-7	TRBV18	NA	CASSPVRGSSHEQYF	TGTGCCAGCTCCCCGGTCAGGGGTAGCTCCCACGAGCAGTACTTC
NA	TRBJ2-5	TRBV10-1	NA	CASSQDGQETQYF	TGCGCCAGCAGTCAGGACGGACAAGAGACCCAGTACTTC
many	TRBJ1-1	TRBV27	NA	CASSDGPTEAFF	TGTGCCAGCAGTGACGGACCCACTGAAGCTTTCTTT
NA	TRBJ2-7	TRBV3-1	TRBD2	CASSGTSGDYEQYF	TGTGCCAGCAGCGGGACTAGCGGGGACTACGAGCAGTACTTC
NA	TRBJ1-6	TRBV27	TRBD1	CASSYTGGNNSPLHF	TGTGCCAGCAGTTACACAGGGGGCAATAATTCACCCCTCCACTTT
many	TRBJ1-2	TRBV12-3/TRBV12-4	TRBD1	CASTQGGFGYTF	TGTGCCAGCACCCAGGGGGGTTTTGGCTACACCTTC
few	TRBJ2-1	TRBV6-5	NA	CASSYSSVSEQFF	TGTGCCAGCAGTTACTCGAGTGTCAGTGAGCAGTTCTTC
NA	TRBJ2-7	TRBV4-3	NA	CASSHLRGTSYEQYF	TGCGCCAGCAGCCACCTTCGGGGGACCTCCTACGAGCAGTACTTC
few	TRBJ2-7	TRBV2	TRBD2	CASSEVSAGEGDYEQYF	TGTGCCAGCAGTGAAGTGTCAGCGGGAGAGGGGGACTACGAGCAGTACTTC
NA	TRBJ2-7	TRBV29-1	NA	CSVERGVGGSSYEQCF	TGCAGCGTTGAAAGGGGGGTTGGGGGAAGCTCCTACGAGCAGTGCTTC
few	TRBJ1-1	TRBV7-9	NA	CASSRERFEAFF	TGTGCCAGCAGCCGAGAGCGGTTTGAAGCTTTCTTT
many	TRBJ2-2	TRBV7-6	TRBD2	CASSLTSGGTGELFF	TGTGCCAGCAGCTTAACTAGCGGGGGCACCGGGGAGCTGTTTTTT
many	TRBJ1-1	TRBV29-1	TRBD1	CSCRTGWGNTEAFF	TGCAGCTGCCGGACAGGGTGGGGAAACACTGAAGCTTTCTTT
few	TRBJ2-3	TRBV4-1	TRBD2	CASSQLAGGGTDTQYF	TGCGCCAGCAGCCAACTAGCGGGGGGAGGGACAGATACGCAGTATTTT
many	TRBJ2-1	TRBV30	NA	CAWSVMGDEQFF	TGTGCCTGGAGTGTAATGGGGGATGAGCAGTTCTTC
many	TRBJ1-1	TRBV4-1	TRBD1	CASSLLGQGVEAFF	TGCGCCAGCAGCCTGCTAGGGCAGGGGGTCGAAGCTTTCTTT
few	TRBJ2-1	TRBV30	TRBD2	CACPGLGTTYNEQFF	TGTGCCTGCCCGGGACTAGGTACTACCTACAATGAGCAGTTCTTC
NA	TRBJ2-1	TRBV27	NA	CASSHVRSRGYNEQFF	TGTGCCAGCAGTCATGTACGGTCCAGGGGCTACAATGAGCAGTTCTTC
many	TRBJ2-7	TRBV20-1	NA	CSARDMGYEQYF	TGCAGTGCTAGAGATATGGGGTACGAGCAGTACTTC
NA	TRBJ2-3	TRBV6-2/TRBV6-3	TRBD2	CASSYGAGEPTDTQYF	TGTGCCAGCAGTTATGGGGCGGGAGAGCCCACAGATACGCAGTATTTT
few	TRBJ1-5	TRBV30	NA	CAWSLEGIQPQHF	TGTGCCTGGAGTTTGGAGGGCATCCAGCCCCAGCATTTT
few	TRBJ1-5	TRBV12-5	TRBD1	CASGMTGFGNQPQHF	TGTGCTAGTGGTATGACAGGGTTTGGGAATCAGCCCCAGCATTTT
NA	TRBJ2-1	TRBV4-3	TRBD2	CASSQDRLAGGQREQFF	TGCGCCAGCAGCCAAGATAGGTTAGCGGGGGGGCAGCGTGAGCAGTTCTTC
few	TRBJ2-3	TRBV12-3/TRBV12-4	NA	CASSLGSGTDTQYF	TGTGCCAGCAGTTTAGGAAGCGGGACAGATACGCAGTATTTT
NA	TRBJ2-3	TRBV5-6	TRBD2	CASSLVDSGADTQYF	TGTGCCAGCAGCTTGGTGGATAGCGGGGCAGATACGCAGTATTTT
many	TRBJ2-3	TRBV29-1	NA	CSVESDTQYF	TGCAGCGTTGAGTCAGATACGCAGTATTTT
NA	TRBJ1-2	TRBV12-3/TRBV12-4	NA	CASSFSPSGYTF	TGTGCCAGCAGCTTTTCCCCCTCTGGCTACACCTTC
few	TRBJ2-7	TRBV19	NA	CATGQGGRYSYEQYF	TGTGCCACAGGCCAGGGCGGACGCTACTCCTACGAGCAGTACTTC
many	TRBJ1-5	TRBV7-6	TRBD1	CASSPGQAYSNQPQHF	TGTGCCAGCAGCCCGGGACAGGCCTATAGCAATCAGCCCCAGCATTTT
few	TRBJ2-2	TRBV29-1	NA	CSASDRVSTGELFF	TGCAGCGCCAGCGACAGAGTGTCAACCGGGGAGCTGTTTTTT
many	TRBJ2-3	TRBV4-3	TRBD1	CASSPGQATDTQYF	TGCGCCAGCAGCCCAGGACAGGCGACAGATACGCAGTATTTT
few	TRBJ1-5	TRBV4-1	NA	CASSRSPGKAQPQHF	TGCGCCAGCAGCCGGTCTCCAGGGAAAGCTCAGCCCCAGCATTTT
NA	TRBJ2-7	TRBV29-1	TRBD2	CSVGVWGLVGYEQYF	TGCAGCGTTGGAGTTTGGGGACTAGTGGGCTACGAGCAGTACTTC
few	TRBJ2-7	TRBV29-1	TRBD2	CSVTSGPYEQYF	TGCAGCGTTACTAGCGGACCCTACGAGCAGTACTTC
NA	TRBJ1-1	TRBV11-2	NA	CASSSNPAPNTEAFF	TGTGCCAGCAGCTCAAACCCTGCCCCGAACACTGAAGCTTTCTTT
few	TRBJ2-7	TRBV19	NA	CASSTNRYEQYF	TGTGCCAGTAGTACCAACAGGTACGAGCAGTACTTC
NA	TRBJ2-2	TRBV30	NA	CAWVTGTTNTGELFF	TGTGCCTGGGTCACGGGGACCACGAACACCGGGGAGCTGTTTTTT
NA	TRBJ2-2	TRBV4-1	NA	CASSQDTGEPFF	TGCGCCAGCAGCCAGGACACCGGGGAGCCGTTTTTT
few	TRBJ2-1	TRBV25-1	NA	CASSEGYNNEQFF	TGTGCCAGCAGTGAGGGTTATAACAATGAGCAGTTCTTC